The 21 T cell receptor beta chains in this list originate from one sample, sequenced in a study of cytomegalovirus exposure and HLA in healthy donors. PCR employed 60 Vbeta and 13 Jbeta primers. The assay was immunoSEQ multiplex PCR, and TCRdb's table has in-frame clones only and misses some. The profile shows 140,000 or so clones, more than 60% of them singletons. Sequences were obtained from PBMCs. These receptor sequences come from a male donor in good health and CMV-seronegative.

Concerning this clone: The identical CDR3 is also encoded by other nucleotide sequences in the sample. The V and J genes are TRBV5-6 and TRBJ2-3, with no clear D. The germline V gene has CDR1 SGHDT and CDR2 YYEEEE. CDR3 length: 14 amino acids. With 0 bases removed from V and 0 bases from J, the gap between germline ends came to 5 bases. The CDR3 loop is CASSLGRSTDTQYF. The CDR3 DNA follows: TGTGCCAGCAGCTTGGGTCGGAGCACAGATACGCAGTATTTT.

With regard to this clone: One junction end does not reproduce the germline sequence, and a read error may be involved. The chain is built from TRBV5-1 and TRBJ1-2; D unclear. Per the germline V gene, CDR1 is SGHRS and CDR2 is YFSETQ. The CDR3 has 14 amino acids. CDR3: CASSLDGANYGYPF. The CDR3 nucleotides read TGCGCCAGCAGCTTAGACGGTGCTAACTATGGCTACCCCTTC.

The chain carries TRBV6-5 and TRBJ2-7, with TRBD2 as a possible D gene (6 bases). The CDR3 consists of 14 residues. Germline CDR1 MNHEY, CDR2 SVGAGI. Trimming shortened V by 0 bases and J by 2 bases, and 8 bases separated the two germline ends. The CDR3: CASSYSPGAYEQYF. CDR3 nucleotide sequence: TGTGCCAGCAGTTACTCGCCGGGGGCCTACGAGCAGTACTTC.

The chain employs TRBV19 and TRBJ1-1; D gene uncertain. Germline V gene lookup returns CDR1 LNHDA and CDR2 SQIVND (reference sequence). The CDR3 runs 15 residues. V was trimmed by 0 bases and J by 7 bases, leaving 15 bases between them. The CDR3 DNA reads TGTGCCAGTAGTATAGATCTCCGTACTACACGTGAAGCTTTCTTT. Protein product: CASSIDLRTTREAFF. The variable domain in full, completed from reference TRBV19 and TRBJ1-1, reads DGGITQSPKYLFRKEGQNVTLSCEQNLNHDAMYWYRQDPGQGLRLIYYSQIVNDFQKGDIAEGYSVSREKKESFPLTVTSAQKNPTAFYLCASSIDLRTTREAFFGQGTRLTVV.

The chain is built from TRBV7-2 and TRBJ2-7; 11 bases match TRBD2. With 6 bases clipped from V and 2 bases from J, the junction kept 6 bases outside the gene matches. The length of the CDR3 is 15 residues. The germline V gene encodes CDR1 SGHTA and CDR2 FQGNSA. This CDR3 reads CASRLLAGEAYEQYF. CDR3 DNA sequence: TGTGCCAGCAGACTACTAGCGGGGGAGGCCTACGAGCAGTACTTC.

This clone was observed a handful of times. CDR3 sequence reads: CAWNGRGITYEQYF. The CDR3 nucleotides are TGTGCCTGGAATGGCAGGGGAATAACCTACGAGCAGTACTTC. The rearrangement links TRBV30 to TRBJ2-7; D possibly corresponds to TRBD1 (6 bases). The CDR3 sequence is 14 residues long. V dropped 4 bases and J dropped 2 bases, with 15 bases sitting between them. In germline, CDR1 is GTSNPN, CDR2 SVGIG (reference sequence).

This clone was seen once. CDR3 loop: CASSSRGDSGEQFF. The DNA of the CDR3 is TGTGCCAGCAGCTCGCGGGGGGATTCGGGTGAGCAGTTCTTC. This sequence joins TRBV11-3 and TRBJ2-1, with 8 nucleotides matching TRBD2. The germline V gene has CDR1 SGHNT and CDR2 YENEEA. CDR3 length: 14 amino acids. With V trimmed by 4 bases and J by 9 bases, 8 bases remained unmatched.

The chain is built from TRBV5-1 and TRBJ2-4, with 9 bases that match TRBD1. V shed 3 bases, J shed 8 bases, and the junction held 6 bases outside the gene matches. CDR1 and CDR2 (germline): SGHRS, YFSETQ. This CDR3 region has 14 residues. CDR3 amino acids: CASSSGTGLDIQYF. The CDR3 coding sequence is TGCGCCAGCAGCTCCGGGACAGGGTTGGACATTCAGTACTTC.

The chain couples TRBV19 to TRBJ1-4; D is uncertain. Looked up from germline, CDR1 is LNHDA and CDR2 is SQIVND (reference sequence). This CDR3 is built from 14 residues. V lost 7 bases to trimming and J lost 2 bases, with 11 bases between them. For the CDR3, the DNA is TGTGCCAGTAACGAGGGTCGTACTAATGAAAAACTGTTTTTT. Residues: CASNEGRTNEKLFF. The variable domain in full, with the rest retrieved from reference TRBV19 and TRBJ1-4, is DGGITQSPKYLFRKEGQNVTLSCEQNLNHDAMYWYRQDPGQGLRLIYYSQIVNDFQKGDIAEGYSVSREKKESFPLTVTSAQKNPTAFYLCASNEGRTNEKLFFGSGTQLSVL.

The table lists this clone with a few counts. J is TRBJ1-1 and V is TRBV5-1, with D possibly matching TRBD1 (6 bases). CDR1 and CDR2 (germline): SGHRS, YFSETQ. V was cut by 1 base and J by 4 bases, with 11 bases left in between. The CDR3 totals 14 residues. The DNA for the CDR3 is TGCGCCAGCAGCTTGAGGGGGATAGTCACTGAAGCTTTCTTT. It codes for CASSLRGIVTEAFF. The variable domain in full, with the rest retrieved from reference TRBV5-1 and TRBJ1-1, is KAGVTQTPRYLIKTRGQQVTLSCSPISGHRSVSWYQQTPGQGLQFLFEYFSETQRNKGNFPGRFSGRQFSNSRSEMNVSTLELGDSALYLCASSLRGIVTEAFFGQGTRLTVV.

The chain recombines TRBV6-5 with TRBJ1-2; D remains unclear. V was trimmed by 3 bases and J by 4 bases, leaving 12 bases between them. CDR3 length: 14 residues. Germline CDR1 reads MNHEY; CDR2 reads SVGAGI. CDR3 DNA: TGTGCCAGCAGTTATTCCATTTCGGGCTATGGCTACACCTTC. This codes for CASSYSISGYGYTF.

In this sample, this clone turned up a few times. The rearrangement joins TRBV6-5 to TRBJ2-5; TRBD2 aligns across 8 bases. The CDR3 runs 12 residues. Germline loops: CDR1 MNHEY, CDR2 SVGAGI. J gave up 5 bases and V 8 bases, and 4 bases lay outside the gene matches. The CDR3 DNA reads TGTGCCAGCCGGGAGGGCGAGGAGACCCAGTACTTC. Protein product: CASREGEETQYF.

The CDR3: CAWGDSGGTDTQYF. The CDR3, as DNA: TGTGCCTGGGGGGATAGCGGGGGCACAGATACGCAGTATTTT. The chain carries TRBV30 and TRBJ2-3, with TRBD2 identical over 8 bases. The CDR3 runs 14 residues. CDR1 and CDR2 (germline): GTSNPN, SVGIG (reference sequence). Germline trimming cut 5 bases from V and 1 base from J; bases unmatched to any gene: 5.

The CDR3 region has the DNA TGCGCCAGCCGGACAGGGGGCACCGGGGAGCTGTTTTTT. This sequence encodes CASRTGGTGELFF. The gene calls are TRBV5-1 and TRBJ2-2, with TRBD1 matching over 10 bases. Germline V lookup: CDR1 SGHRS, CDR2 YFSETQ. This CDR3 contains 13 residues. Germline trimming cut 7 bases from V and 4 bases from J; bases unmatched to any gene: 1.

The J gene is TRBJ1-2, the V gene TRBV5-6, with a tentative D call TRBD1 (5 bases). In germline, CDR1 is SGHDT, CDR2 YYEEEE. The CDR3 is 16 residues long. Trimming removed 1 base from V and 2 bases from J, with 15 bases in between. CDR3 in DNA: TGTGCCAGCAGCTTGCTGCGACAGAGTTCGAACTATGGCTACACCTTC. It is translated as CASSLLRQSSNYGYTF.

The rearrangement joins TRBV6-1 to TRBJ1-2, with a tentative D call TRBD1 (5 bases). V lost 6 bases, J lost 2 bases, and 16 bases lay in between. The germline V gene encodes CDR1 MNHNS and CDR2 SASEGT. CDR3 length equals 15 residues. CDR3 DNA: TGTGCCAGCAGGAAGCTGCTTTCAGGGAACTATGGCTACACCTTC. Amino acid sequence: CASRKLLSGNYGYTF.

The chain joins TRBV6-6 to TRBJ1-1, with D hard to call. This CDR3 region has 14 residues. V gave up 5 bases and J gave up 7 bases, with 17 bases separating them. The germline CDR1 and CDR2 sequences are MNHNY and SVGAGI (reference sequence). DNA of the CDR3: TGTGCCAGCAGTCTGGGCCGGCGGGGAAGTGAAGCTTTCTTT. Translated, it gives CASSLGRRGSEAFF.

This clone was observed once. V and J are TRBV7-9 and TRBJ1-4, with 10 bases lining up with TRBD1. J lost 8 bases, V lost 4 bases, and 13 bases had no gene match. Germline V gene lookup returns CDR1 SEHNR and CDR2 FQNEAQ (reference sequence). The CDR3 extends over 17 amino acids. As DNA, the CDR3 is TGTGCCAGCAGCTCCGCCGGGACAGGGGAGTTTAAGGAAAAACTGTTTTTT. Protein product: CASSSAGTGEFKEKLFF.

CDR3 region: CASSDGGGSTDTQYF. CDR3 bases: TGTGCCAGCAGTGACGGGGGAGGGAGCACAGATACGCAGTATTTT. This chain joins TRBV6-4 and TRBJ2-3; 7 positions match TRBD2. The junction had 2 bases not matched to a gene; V was cut back by 2 bases and J by 0 bases. Germline CDR1 reads MRHNA; CDR2 reads SNTAGT. CDR3 size: 15 residues.

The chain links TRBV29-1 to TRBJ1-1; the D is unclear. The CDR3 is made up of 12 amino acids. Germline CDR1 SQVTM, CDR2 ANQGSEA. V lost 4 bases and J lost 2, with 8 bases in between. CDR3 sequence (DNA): TGCAGCGTTGGGGCAACTAACACTGAAGCTTTCTTT. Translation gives CSVGATNTEAFF.

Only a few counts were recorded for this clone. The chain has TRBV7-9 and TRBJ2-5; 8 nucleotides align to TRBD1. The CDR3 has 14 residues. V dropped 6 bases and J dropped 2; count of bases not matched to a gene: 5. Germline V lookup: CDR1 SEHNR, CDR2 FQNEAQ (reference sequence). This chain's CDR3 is CASSSTGGQETQYF. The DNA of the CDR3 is TGTGCCAGCAGTTCTACAGGGGGACAAGAGACCCAGTACTTC.